A selection of T cell receptor beta chains follows, all from one sample in a study of CD8 T cells in Susac syndrome. TCRdb reanalysed the immunoSEQ multiplex PCR reads using MiXCR and keeps one entry per CDR3 protein. The profile shows some 170,000 distinct CDR3 sequences, about 93% of them singletons. The sample consisted of CD4+ T cells from PBMCs. These TCRs come from a human donor with Susac syndrome. Each CDR3 is given with its conserved first and last residue. The order of the fields is clone size, D gene, V gene, J gene, CDR3 protein, CDR3 DNA. The D gene is left open where the match is weak. Only part of the rows carry a size: once, few, many, or a class if the clone is expanded.

NA	NA	TRBV6-5	TRBJ1-6	CASSRGRNSPLHF	TGTGCCAGCAGCCGGGGGAGAAATTCACCCCTCCACTTT
once	NA	TRBV19	TRBJ2-7	CASSSVADYEQYF	TGTGCCAGTAGTAGTGTTGCGGACTACGAGCAGTACTTC
once	NA	TRBV2	TRBJ1-5	CASTLSRGQPQHF	TGTGCCAGCACTTTAAGTCGGGGGCAGCCCCAGCATTTT
NA	NA	TRBV24-1	TRBJ2-3	CATQGSADTQYF	TGTGCCACCCAGGGGTCCGCAGATACGCAGTATTTT
NA	NA	TRBV12-3/TRBV12-4	TRBJ2-3	CASSLQSSGTDTQYF	TGTGCCAGCAGTCTCCAGAGCAGTGGCACAGATACGCAGTATTTT
NA	TRBD1	TRBV27	TRBJ2-3	CASSPRGRGSGTDTQYF	TGTGCCAGCAGTCCTAGAGGCAGGGGGTCGGGCACAGATACGCAGTATTTT
NA	NA	TRBV7-2	TRBJ2-3	CASSPLVFADTQYF	TGTGCCAGCAGCCCGCTAGTATTCGCAGATACGCAGTATTTT
NA	NA	TRBV7-9	TRBJ2-5	CASSPLRGPWETQYF	TGTGCCAGCAGCCCGCTTCGGGGACCGTGGGAGACCCAGTACTTC
NA	NA	TRBV12-3/TRBV12-4	TRBJ1-2	CASSLARQDGYTF	TGTGCCAGCAGTTTAGCCCGACAGGATGGCTACACCTTC
NA	NA	TRBV29-1	TRBJ2-6	CSVFLAGANVLTF	TGCAGCGTTTTCCTGGCTGGGGCCAACGTCCTGACTTTC
NA	TRBD1	TRBV19	TRBJ2-5	CASSADRGETQYF	TGTGCCAGTAGTGCCGACAGGGGAGAGACCCAGTACTTC
NA	NA	TRBV3-1	TRBJ1-2	CASSLSSGRTREDGYTF	TGTGCCAGCTCCCTAAGCTCTGGACGGACTCGGGAGGATGGCTACACCTTC
NA	NA	TRBV6-1	TRBJ1-5	CASSEGKRASNQPQHF	TGTGCCAGCAGTGAAGGGAAAAGAGCTAGCAATCAGCCCCAGCATTTT
NA	TRBD2	TRBV19	TRBJ2-3	CASSKAGGENTDTQYF	TGTGCCAGTAGTAAAGCTGGGGGGGAGAACACAGATACGCAGTATTTT
NA	TRBD1	TRBV20-1	TRBJ1-5	CSASDTGDRGQPQHF	TGCAGTGCTAGCGACACAGGGGATCGGGGTCAGCCCCAGCATTTT
NA	NA	TRBV18	TRBJ1-1	CASSPQAGIGTEAFF	TGTGCCAGCTCACCACAAGCAGGGATAGGCACTGAAGCTTTCTTT
NA	NA	TRBV4-2	TRBJ2-2	CASSQDPQGTGELFF	TGTGCCAGCAGCCAAGATCCGCAGGGGACCGGGGAGCTGTTTTTT
NA	NA	TRBV9	TRBJ1-4	CASSLRQTHDEKLFF	TGTGCCAGCAGCCTGAGACAGACCCATGATGAAAAACTGTTTTTT